A selection of T cell receptor beta chains follows, all from one sample in a study of CD8 T cells in ankylosing spondylitis. One entry per CDR3 protein, called by TCRdb with MiXCR from the 5' RACE reads. The sample contains about 400,000 distinct CDR3 sequences, around 20% of which appear only once. The specimen was blood, either unsorted or a sorted T cell fraction (not recorded which). The receptors here all came from a male donor with ankylosing spondylitis. CDR3s leave out the opening cysteine and the closing phenylalanine or tryptophan. Where a row states a size, it is once, few, many or the class of an expanded clone; other rows omit it.

>TRBV7-3|TRBJ2-5|.
ASSYTGTGLETQY
>TRBV20-1|TRBJ2-3|few
SATGTSGTTDTQY
>TRBV20-1|TRBJ1-1|.
SARDRAAVTEAF
>TRBV20-1|TRBJ2-5|once
SARDPGRETQY
>TRBV5-1|TRBJ2-1|.
ASSTGTYSYNEQF
>TRBV10-3|TRBJ2-5|many
AIDRDRPETQY
>TRBV7-2|TRBJ2-2|few
ASSQTSGANTGELF
>TRBV6-1|TRBJ2-7|few
ASTTSRPLYEQY
>TRBV6-5|TRBJ1-4|.
ASSYWVGPRTANEKLF
>TRBV28|TRBJ2-1|few
ASSFATSGYNEQF
>TRBV5-1|TRBJ2-1|.
ASSLERPSGNNEQF
>TRBV7-9|TRBJ1-1|few
ASSRRLNTEAF
>TRBV7-3|TRBJ1-1|.
ASSLFGLGQGENTEAF
>TRBV29-1|TRBJ1-1|many
SVEEHALNTEAF